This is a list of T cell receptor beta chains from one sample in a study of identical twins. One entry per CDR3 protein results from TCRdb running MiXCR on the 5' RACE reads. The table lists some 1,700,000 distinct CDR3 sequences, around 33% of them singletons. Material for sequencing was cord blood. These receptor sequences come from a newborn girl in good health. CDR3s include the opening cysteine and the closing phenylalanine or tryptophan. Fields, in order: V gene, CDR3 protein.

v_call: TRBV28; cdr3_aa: CASSIRTGWETQYF
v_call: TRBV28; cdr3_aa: CASSFLLGTSTDTQYF
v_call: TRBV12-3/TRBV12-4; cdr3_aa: CASSFGGLEKNIQYF
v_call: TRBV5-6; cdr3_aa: CASSLLTSGREETQYF
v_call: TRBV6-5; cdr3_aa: CASSRSPGGGYTQYF
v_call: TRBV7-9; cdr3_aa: CASSLVSYRTGNTEAFF
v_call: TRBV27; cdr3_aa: CASGTPNRDTQYF
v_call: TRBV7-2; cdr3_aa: CASSLPYRTDTQYF
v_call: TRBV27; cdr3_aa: CASSLLSSTGELFF
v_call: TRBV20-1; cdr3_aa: CSARDGTFGYTF
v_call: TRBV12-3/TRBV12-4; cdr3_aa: CASTRTGFWEKLFF
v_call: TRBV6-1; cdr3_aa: CASSKSPPSRGWGTEAFF
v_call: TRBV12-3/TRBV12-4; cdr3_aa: CASSFIRRGALKQFF
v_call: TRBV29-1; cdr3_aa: CSARDPTNYEQYF
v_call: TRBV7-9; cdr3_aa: CASSPRQARTNEKLFF
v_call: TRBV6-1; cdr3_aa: CASSEGLGSRQPQHF
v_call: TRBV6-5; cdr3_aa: CASSTYRASTGELFF
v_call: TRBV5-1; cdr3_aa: CASSLKRERNTEAFF
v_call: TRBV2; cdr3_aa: CASKLDRGTDTQYF
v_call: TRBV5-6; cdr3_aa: CASSLLIRYQETRYF
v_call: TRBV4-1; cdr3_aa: CASSRPGTSVSTPYNEQFF
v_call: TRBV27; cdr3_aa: CASSPHQGEVSYERYF
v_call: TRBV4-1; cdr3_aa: CASSQVGSAYGYTF
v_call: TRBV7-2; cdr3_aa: CASSPRVMDTQYF
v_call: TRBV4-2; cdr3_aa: CASSQGTGRGSEGQPQHF
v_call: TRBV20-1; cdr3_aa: CSAPGRYGYTF
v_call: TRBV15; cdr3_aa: CATSDYYYGYTF
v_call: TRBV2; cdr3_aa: CASRRDSGSYNEQYF
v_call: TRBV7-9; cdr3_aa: CASSSINYGTHSYEQYF
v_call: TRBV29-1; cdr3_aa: CSVAWWFGKGHNEQFF
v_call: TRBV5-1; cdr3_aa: CASSLGGTRSYNEQFF
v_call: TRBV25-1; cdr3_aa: CASSETDPTAAGSYNEQFF
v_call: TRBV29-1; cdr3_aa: CSAQGGFGYTF
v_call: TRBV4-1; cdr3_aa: CASSQWGLNSYNEQYF
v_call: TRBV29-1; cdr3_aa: CSVELAGTENTQYF
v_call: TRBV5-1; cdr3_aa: CASSLGTQGQGYTF
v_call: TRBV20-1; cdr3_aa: CSARGDWVRLGEQFF
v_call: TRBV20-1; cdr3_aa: CSASPTSAAYNEQFF
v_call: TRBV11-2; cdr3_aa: CASSFELAVSYNEQYF
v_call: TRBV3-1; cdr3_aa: CASSQIQETQYF
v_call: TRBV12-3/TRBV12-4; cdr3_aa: CASSFQRGALRADTQYF
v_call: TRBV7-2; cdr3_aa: CASSFSALGQPQHF
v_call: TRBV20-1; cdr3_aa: CSAAGGLLDTQYF
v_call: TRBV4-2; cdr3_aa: CASSQGWTENSNQPQHF
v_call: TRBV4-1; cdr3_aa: CASSQGALTTDTQYF
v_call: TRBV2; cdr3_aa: CASTYFNEQYF
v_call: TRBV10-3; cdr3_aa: CAISGKATGAETQYF
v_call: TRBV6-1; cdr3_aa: CASSEAFVAGGRYGELFF
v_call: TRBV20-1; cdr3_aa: CSATHSSGSNEQFF
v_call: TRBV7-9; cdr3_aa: CASSPTSGAVYEQYF
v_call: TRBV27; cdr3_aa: CASSFDISDNEQFF
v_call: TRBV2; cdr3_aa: CGSGRETQYF
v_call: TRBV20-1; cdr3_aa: CSAREAQNTQYF
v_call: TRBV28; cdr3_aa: CASTDFYNEQFF
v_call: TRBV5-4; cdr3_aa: CASSLDRTYQPQHF
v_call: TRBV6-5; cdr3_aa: CASGRSRYNEQYF
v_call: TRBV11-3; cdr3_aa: CASSCGAGSARDTQYF
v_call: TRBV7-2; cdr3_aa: CASSLMLYEQYF
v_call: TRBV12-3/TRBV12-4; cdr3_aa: CASRKHTGTDTQYF